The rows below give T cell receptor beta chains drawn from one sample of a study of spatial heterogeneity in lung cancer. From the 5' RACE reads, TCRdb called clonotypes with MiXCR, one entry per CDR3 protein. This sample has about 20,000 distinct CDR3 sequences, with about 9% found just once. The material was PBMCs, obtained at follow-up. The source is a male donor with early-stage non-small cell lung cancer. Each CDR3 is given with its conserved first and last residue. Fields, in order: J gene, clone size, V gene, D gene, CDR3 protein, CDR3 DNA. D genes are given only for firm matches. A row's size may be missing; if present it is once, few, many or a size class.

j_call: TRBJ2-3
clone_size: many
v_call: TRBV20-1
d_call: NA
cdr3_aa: CSATDQMTSADTQYF
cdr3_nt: TGCAGTGCGACCGACCAAATGACTAGTGCAGATACGCAGTATTTT

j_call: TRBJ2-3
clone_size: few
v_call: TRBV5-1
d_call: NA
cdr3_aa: CASSPTSSTDTQYF
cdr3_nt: TGCGCCAGCAGCCCTACTTCTAGCACAGATACGCAGTATTTT

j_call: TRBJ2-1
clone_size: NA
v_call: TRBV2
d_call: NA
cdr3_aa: CASRKGLTNEQFF
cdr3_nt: TGTGCCAGCAGGAAAGGGCTAACCAATGAGCAGTTCTTC

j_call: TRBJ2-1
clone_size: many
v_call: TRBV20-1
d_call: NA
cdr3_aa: CSARVAGGPEQFF
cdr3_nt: TGCAGTGCTAGAGTGGCAGGGGGGCCTGAGCAGTTCTTC

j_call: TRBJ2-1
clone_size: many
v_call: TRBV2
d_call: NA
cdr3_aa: CASTWGGEQFF
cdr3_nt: TGTGCCAGCACATGGGGTGGGGAGCAGTTCTTC

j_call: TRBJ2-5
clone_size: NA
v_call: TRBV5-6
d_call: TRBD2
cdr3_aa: CASSPRLQAGVETQYF
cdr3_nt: TGTGCCAGCAGCCCCCGCCTACAAGCGGGAGTCGAGACCCAGTACTTC

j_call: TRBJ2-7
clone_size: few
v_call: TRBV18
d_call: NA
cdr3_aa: CASSPPNPGNYEQYF
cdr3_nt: TGTGCCAGCTCACCACCGAATCCAGGGAACTACGAGCAGTACTTC

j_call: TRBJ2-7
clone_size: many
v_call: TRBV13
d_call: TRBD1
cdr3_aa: CASSPGTGGFYEQYF
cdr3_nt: TGTGCCAGCAGCCCCGGGACAGGGGGCTTTTACGAGCAGTACTTC

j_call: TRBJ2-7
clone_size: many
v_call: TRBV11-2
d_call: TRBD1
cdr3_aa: CASSPLTGKGEQYF
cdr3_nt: TGTGCCAGCAGCCCGTTGACAGGGAAGGGCGAGCAGTACTTC

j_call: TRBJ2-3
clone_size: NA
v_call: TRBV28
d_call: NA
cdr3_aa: CAIVPGDIYTDTQYF
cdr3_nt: TGTGCCATCGTGCCTGGGGACATATACACAGATACGCAGTATTTT

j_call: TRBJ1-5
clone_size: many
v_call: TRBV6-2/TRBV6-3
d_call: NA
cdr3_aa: CASSYSDRTGPQHF
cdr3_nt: TGTGCCAGCAGTTACTCGGACCGAACGGGGCCCCAGCATTTT

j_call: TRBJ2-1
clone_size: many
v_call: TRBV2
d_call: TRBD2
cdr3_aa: CASSAGLADYNEQFF
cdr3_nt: TGTGCCAGCAGCGCTGGACTAGCGGATTACAATGAGCAGTTCTTC

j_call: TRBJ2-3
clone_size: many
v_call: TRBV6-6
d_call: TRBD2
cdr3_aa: CASSREERGDTQYF
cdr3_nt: TGTGCCAGCTCCCGGGAGGAGAGGGGAGATACGCAGTATTTT

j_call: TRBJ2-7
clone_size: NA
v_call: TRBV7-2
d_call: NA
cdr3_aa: CASSLAGIYEQYF
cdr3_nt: TGTGCCAGCAGCTTAGCAGGGATCTACGAGCAGTACTTC

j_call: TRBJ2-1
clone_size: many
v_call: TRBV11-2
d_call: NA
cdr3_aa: CASSLETSRRNEQFF
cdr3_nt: TGTGCCAGCAGCTTAGAAACTAGCAGGAGGAATGAGCAGTTCTTC

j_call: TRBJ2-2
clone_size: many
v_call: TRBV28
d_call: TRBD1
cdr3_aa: CASSLGQGYTGELFF
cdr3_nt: TGTGCCAGCAGTTTGGGACAGGGTTACACCGGGGAGCTGTTTTTT

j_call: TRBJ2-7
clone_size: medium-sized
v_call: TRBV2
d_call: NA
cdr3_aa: CARRDGVSYEQYF
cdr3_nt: TGTGCCAGACGGGACGGTGTCTCCTACGAGCAGTACTTC

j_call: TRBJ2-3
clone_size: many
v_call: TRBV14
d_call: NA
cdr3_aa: CASSQEVWGRGYTQYF
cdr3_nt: TGTGCCAGCAGCCAAGAAGTCTGGGGGCGAGGTTATACGCAGTATTTT

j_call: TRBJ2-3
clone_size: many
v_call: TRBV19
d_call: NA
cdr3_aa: CASSVGTATDTQYF
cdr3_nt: TGTGCCAGTTCCGTGGGCACAGCCACAGATACGCAGTATTTT

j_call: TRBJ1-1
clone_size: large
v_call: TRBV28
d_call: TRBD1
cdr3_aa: CAAGFGTGGSWDTEAFF
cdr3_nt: TGTGCCGCGGGCTTCGGGACAGGGGGGAGTTGGGACACTGAAGCTTTCTTT

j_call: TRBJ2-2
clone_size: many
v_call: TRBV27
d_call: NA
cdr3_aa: CASSPTWTTNTGELFF
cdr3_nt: TGTGCCAGCAGCCCCACTTGGACAACCAACACCGGGGAGCTGTTTTTT

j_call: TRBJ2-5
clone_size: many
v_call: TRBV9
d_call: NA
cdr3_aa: CASSVGRDETQYF
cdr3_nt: TGTGCCAGCAGCGTAGGTAGGGATGAGACCCAGTACTTC

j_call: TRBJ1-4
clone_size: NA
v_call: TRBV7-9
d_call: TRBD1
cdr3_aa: CASSLEIARMDRGHEKLFF
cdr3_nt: TGTGCCAGCAGCTTAGAAATTGCAAGGATGGACAGGGGGCATGAAAAACTGTTTTTT

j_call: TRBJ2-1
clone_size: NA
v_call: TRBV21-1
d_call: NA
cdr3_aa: CASSKEPGPSYNEQFF
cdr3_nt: TGTGCCAGCAGCAAAGAGCCTGGCCCGTCTTACAATGAGCAGTTCTTC

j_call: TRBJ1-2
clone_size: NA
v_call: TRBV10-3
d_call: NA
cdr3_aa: CAIRGIRADLGYTF
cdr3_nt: TGTGCCATCCGAGGGATTAGGGCTGATCTCGGCTACACCTTC

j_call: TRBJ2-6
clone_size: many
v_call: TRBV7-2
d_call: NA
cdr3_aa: CASSSETSGANVLTF
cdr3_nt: TGTGCCAGCAGCTCTGAGACCTCTGGGGCCAACGTCCTGACTTTC

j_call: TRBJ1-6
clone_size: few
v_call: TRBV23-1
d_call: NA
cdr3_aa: CASSPNPLGRSNNSPLHF
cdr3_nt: TGCGCCAGCAGTCCCAATCCCCTGGGGCGGTCAAATAATTCACCCCTCCACTTT

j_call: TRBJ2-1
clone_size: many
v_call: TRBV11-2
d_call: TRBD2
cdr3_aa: CASSLGVAGEPEQFF
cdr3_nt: TGTGCCAGCAGCTTAGGGGTAGCGGGGGAGCCTGAGCAGTTCTTC

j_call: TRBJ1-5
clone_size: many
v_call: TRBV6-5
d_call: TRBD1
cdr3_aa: CASSYSPFHRGDQPQHF
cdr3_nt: TGTGCCAGCAGTTACTCGCCCTTTCACAGGGGGGATCAGCCCCAGCATTTT